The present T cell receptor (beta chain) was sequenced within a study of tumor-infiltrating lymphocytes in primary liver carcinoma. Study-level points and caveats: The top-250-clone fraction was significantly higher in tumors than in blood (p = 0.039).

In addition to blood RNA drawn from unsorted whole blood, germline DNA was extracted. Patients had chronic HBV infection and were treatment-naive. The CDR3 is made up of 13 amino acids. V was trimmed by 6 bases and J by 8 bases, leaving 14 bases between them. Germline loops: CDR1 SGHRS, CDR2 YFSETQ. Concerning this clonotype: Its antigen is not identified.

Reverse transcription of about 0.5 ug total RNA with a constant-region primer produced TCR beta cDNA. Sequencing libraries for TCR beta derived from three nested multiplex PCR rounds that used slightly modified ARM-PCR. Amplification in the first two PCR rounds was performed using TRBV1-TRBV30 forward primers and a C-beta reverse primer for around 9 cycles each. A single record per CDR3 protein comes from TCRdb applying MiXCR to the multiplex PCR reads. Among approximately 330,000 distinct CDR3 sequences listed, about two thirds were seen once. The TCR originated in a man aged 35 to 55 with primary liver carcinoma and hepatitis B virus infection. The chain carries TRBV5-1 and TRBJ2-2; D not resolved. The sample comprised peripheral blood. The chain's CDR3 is CASNSVVIGELFF. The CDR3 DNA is TGCGCCAGCAACTCGGTCGTCATAGGGGAGCTGTTTTTT.